By sample fraction, the clone carrying this TCR beta chain is medium-sized (0.01 to 0.1%). Its antigen is not identified. This specimen comes from a study of Tregs in tolerant kidney transplant recipients. Germline values: CDR1 SNHLY, CDR2 FYNNEI. V lost 8 bases, J lost 4 bases, and 9 bases lay in between. The CDR3 loop spans 11 amino acids. The assay was immunoSEQ multiplex PCR, and TCRdb's table has in-frame clones only and misses some. The sample contains roughly 66,000 clones, 80% to 95% of which appear only once. General study points: The most relevant donor-specific Treg TCRbeta repertoire apparently came from expansion with activated donor B cells.

Unstimulated Tregs (CD4+CD25+CD127-) and CD4+CD25- non-Tregs were sorted from PBMCs. The gene calls are TRBV2 and TRBJ2-7; TRBD2 might be the D (6 bases). The receptor comes from a human donor who received a combined kidney and bone marrow transplant. This specimen consisted of CD8+ T cells from blood, obtained before the transplant. CDR3 in DNA: TGTGCCAGCGGGCTAGCGTACGAGCAGTACTTC. It specifies CASGLAYEQYF.